The clone carrying this TCR beta chain was counted a few times. Its antigen remains unknown. TCRdb ran MiXCR on the reads and lists one entry per CDR3 protein. The sample includes roughly 120,000 distinct CDR3 sequences, around 32% of them seen just once. Germline CDR1 reads SNHLY; CDR2 reads FYNNEI. V dropped 11 bases and J dropped 2 bases, with 16 bases sitting between them. There are 13 residues in the CDR3. The source of the sample is a study of T cell repertoires in cytomegalovirus infection. As for the study in general: CMV epitopes in the study were HLA-C-restricted (recently identified) and HLA-B-restricted (well studied). CMV infection and matching HLA type were both indicated by public TCR beta signatures.

General study results and limits: Individuals carrying CMV plus the relevant HLA were identified by cumulative frequency of public TCR beta families. In two of eight donors, the top clonotype was HLA-C-restricted CMV-specific.

The genes are TRBV2 and TRBJ2-7; a possible D gene is TRBD1 (6 bases). The specimen was CD8+ T cells from cultured PBMCs, collected from culture after CMV antigen stimulation. The clonotype was recovered from a human donor in good health (CMV status not recorded). Some clones in this sample may be carry-over from other donors' samples. The CDR3 DNA reads as TGTGCCTACATAGCCGGGACAACCTACGAGCAGTACTTC. Amino acids: CAYIAGTTYEQYF.